A selection of T cell receptor beta chains follows, all from one sample in a study of human CD8 memory T cell subsets. TCRdb reprocessed the 5' RACE reads; each CDR3 protein has one entry and no DNA is given. Found here are 9,500 to 12,000 distinct CDR3 sequences; the top ten clones hold roughly 22%. Sequenced material: CD8+ stem-like memory T cells (TSCM and TCM) sorted from PBMCs. Every receptor here comes from a human donor in good health. Each CDR3 is given with its conserved first and last residue. A clone size is listed for some rows: how often the clone was seen (once, few, many), or a class if it is expanded.

TRBV30	TRBJ2-1	-	CASNPPSSGNEQFF
TRBV4-3	TRBJ2-3	-	CASSQEGGQGRPDTQYF
TRBV29-1	TRBJ2-5	medium-sized	CSVVVWQEQETQYF
TRBV6-2/TRBV6-3	TRBJ2-7	-	CASSYERTPPPGSYEQYF
TRBV20-1	TRBJ2-5	-	CSAEEEEGKEETQYF
TRBV21-1	TRBJ1-4	-	CASSWERDRESARGEKLFF
TRBV7-3	TRBJ2-1	-	CASGPIPGTSGYNEQFF
TRBV7-9	TRBJ1-1	-	CASSPPGQETNTEAFF
TRBV6-2/TRBV6-3	TRBJ2-1	medium-sized	CASSFPMTGGLEQFF
TRBV5-6	TRBJ1-2	-	CASSLGTGRGTNYGYTF
TRBV7-9	TRBJ2-7	-	CASSFPGQGIYEQYF
TRBV7-9	TRBJ2-5	-	CASSSPGIETQYF
TRBV7-8	TRBJ2-1	-	CASSLGNRGNNEQFF
TRBV6-5	TRBJ2-1	-	CASIGPYNEQFF
TRBV5-1	TRBJ2-3	-	CASSPRGSTDTQYF
TRBV5-1	TRBJ2-7	-	CASSYRTSGSNAQYF
TRBV29-1	TRBJ1-1	-	CSAIGQASNMNTEAFF
TRBV29-1	TRBJ1-2	medium-sized	CSVEEGAVHYGYTF
TRBV13	TRBJ2-5	-	CASSLRTGLYQETQYF
TRBV29-1	TRBJ2-1	medium-sized	CSVSGLEVEQFF
TRBV7-2	TRBJ2-1	medium-sized	CASSLAGSGSHEQFF
TRBV2	TRBJ1-1	-	CARWDPEGFMNTEAFF
TRBV27	TRBJ2-7	-	CASRRGYEQYF
TRBV28	TRBJ1-6	-	CASSPTGHRLDSPLHF
TRBV7-3	TRBJ2-3	-	CASSLRLAGGTDTQYF
TRBV27	TRBJ1-2	-	CASSSPRGGVWGYTF
TRBV11-3	TRBJ2-2	-	CASSPTGGNTGELFF
TRBV12-3/TRBV12-4	TRBJ1-1	-	CASSLVGGNTEAFF
TRBV13	TRBJ2-5	-	CASSTRTGPTQETQYF
TRBV20-1	TRBJ1-5	medium-sized	CSARDGKENQPQHF
TRBV4-2	TRBJ2-7	-	CASRGTSGGEQYF
TRBV10-3	TRBJ2-3	-	CAAWPGQSTDTQYF
TRBV7-9	TRBJ2-5	-	CASSPGQETQYF
TRBV7-2	TRBJ2-1	-	CASSFSGRNEQFF
TRBV20-1	TRBJ2-3	-	CSVSSIPGGPLETDTQYF
TRBV28	TRBJ2-1	large	CASTRGDRSYNEQFF
TRBV20-1	TRBJ2-5	-	CSATLGQEIMFQETQYF
TRBV28	TRBJ2-1	-	CASSHDREANEQFF
TRBV10-3	TRBJ2-7	-	CAIRPTGEEVEQYF
TRBV7-2	TRBJ2-7	-	CASSAYRDEQYF
TRBV27	TRBJ2-5	-	CASTDRVDETQYF
TRBV7-9	TRBJ2-2	-	CASSLPGTGELFF
TRBV20-1	TRBJ2-1	-	CSARDMNGLSSYNEQFF
TRBV5-1	TRBJ1-4	-	CASSLGTGDEKLFF
TRBV29-1	TRBJ1-2	-	CSVPDRGRLSGYTF
TRBV29-1	TRBJ1-1	large	CSVAQGEGTEAFF
TRBV6-8	TRBJ2-3	-	CASSYNRYPFYQCTDTQYF
TRBV27	TRBJ2-1	-	CASRRGSSYNEQFF
TRBV27	TRBJ2-7	-	CASSSRTSGGLVQYF
TRBV12-3/TRBV12-4	TRBJ2-3	-	CASSLRAGDAKDTQYF
TRBV27	TRBJ2-7	-	CASSLVAAHEQYF
TRBV12-3/TRBV12-4	TRBJ2-7	medium-sized	CASSPLERYEQYF
TRBV27	TRBJ1-5	-	CASSPRGKRRNQPQHF
TRBV7-9	TRBJ1-4	-	CASSTGTASNEKLFF
TRBV7-9	TRBJ2-7	-	CASSPIGRGTASWPYEQYF